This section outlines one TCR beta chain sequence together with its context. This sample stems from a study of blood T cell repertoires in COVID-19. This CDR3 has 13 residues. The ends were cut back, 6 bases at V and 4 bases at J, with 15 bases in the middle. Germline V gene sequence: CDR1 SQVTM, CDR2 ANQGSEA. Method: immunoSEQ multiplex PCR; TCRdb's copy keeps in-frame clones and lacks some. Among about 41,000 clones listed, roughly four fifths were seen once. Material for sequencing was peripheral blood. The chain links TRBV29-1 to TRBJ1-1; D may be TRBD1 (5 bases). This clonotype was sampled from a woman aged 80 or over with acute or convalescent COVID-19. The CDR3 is CSVGGGWSTEAFF. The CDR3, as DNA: TGCAGCGTCGGGGGGGGTTGGAGCACTGAAGCTTTCTTT. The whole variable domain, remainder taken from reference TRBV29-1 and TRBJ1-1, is SAVISQKPSRDICQRGTSLTIQCQVDSQVTMMFWYRQQPGQSLTLIATANQGSEATYESGFVIDKFPISRPNLTFSTLTVSNMSPEDSSIYLCSVGGGWSTEAFFGQGTRLTVV.